This entry concerns a single T cell receptor (beta chain). No antigen is known for it. Looked up from germline, CDR1 is MDHEN and CDR2 is SYDVKM. This CDR3 comprises 16 residues. Trimming removed 2 bases from V and 2 bases from J, with 14 bases in between. This record comes from a study of regulatory T cells. General study findings and limits: Hydrophobic residues at CDR3 positions 6 and 7 were enriched in conventional CD4+ T cells of CD3G-deficient patients.

The primer mix had 52 TRBV and 13 TRBJ primers. Sequencing was performed with immunoSEQ multiplex PCR; in TCRdb, only in-frame clones are kept and a portion is missing. The data show 20,000 to 25,000 clones, roughly 84% seen once. The receptor was derived from a child under 18 with CD3G deficiency. The genes are TRBV28 and TRBJ2-3; no definite D call. Sample: conventional CD4+ T cells sorted from blood. CDR3 sequence: CASSLGGPLNTDTQYF. The CDR3 DNA reads as TGTGCCAGCAGTTTAGGTGGACCTCTCAACACAGATACGCAGTATTTT.